This TCR beta chain was observed in a study of shared clonotypes between healthy human individuals. Profiled with immunoSEQ multiplex PCR; TCRdb holds only in-frame clones, not every one. The table has approximately 2,300,000 clones, 85% to 95% seen once. The sequence was collected from a man in his late teens or twenties in good health. Some clones in this sample may be carry-over from other donors' samples. The sample taken for sequencing was naive CD4+ T cells from PBMCs. Subset reported: CD45RA+ positively selected.

CDR3 DNA sequence: TGTGCCAGCAGGGTTAGCGGGAGCGGGGCAGATACGCAGTATTTT. Translation gives CASRVSGSGADTQYF. The genes are TRBV6-6 and TRBJ2-3; 9 nucleotides line up with TRBD2. Germline V CDR1 and CDR2: MNHNY, SVGAGI (reference sequence). This CDR3 region has 15 residues. Germline trimming cut 6 bases from V and 4 bases from J; bases unmatched to any gene: 8.